This TCR beta chain came from a study of blood T cells in healthy people across ages. The second PCR ran about 6 to 11 cycles with a sample-barcoded 5' primer and J-beta primers. TCRdb called the 5' RACE reads again in MiXCR, with one record for every CDR3 protein. The sample lists over 1,500,000 distinct CDR3 sequences, more than 35% occurring once. Study outcomes and limitations: As age increased, TCR beta diversity per million T cells fell in a roughly linear fashion. Comparison with aged donors showed that long-lived donors had more naive CD4+ cells and higher diversity.

Russia was home to the donors, healthy Caucasian individuals aged roughly 6 to 90. Collection of 9 to 10 milliliters of peripheral blood was performed for each donor. This clonotype was counted a few times. Its antigen is still unknown. Material for sequencing was blood. The sequence was collected from a human donor in good health.

The CDR3 sequence: CASSEEVYTGELFF. CDR3 DNA sequence: TGTGCCAGCAGTGAAGAGGTCTACACCGGGGAGCTGTTTTTT. This chain links TRBV2 with TRBJ2-2; D unclear. Trimming cost V 1 base and J 3 bases, with 6 bases left between them. Germline CDR1 reads SNHLY; CDR2 reads FYNNEI. The CDR3 covers 14 residues.